Listed below are T cell receptor beta chains from one sample, sequenced in a study of blood T cell repertoires in COVID-19. Method: immunoSEQ multiplex PCR; TCRdb's copy keeps in-frame clones and lacks some. The sample carries fewer than 250,000 clones, approximately 90% recorded once. The sample was peripheral blood. These receptors all come from a man aged 55 to 70 with COVID-19, enrolled during active disease. The conserved cysteine and the conserved F or W are not part of the CDR3 here.

j_call: TRBJ1-2
v_call: TRBV15
cdr3_aa: ATRHSGTGRYT

j_call: TRBJ1-1
v_call: TRBV3-1/TRBV3-2
cdr3_aa: ASSQERGHRNTEAF

j_call: TRBJ1-1
v_call: TRBV7-6
cdr3_aa: ASSYVLGGQPNTEAF

j_call: TRBJ2-7
v_call: TRBV4-1
cdr3_aa: ASSPGGRRDEQY

j_call: TRBJ1-3
v_call: TRBV28
cdr3_aa: ASSAGGAGNTIY

j_call: TRBJ1-5
v_call: TRBV19
cdr3_aa: ARGTFSNQPQH

j_call: TRBJ2-2
v_call: TRBV2
cdr3_aa: ASTRQGAGELF

j_call: TRBJ1-2
v_call: TRBV10-3
cdr3_aa: AISGQGKGYT

j_call: TRBJ1-2
v_call: TRBV4-1
cdr3_aa: ASSLRAGDRGNYGYT

j_call: TRBJ2-3
v_call: TRBV7-3
cdr3_aa: ASSLTSRADTQY

j_call: TRBJ1-2
v_call: TRBV6-5
cdr3_aa: ASKYLQGPVYGYT

j_call: TRBJ1-1
v_call: TRBV7-2
cdr3_aa: ASSRQGANTEAF

j_call: TRBJ1-1
v_call: TRBV5-1
cdr3_aa: ASSYRGNTEAF

j_call: TRBJ1-3
v_call: TRBV25-1
cdr3_aa: ASSRDRHSGNTIY

j_call: TRBJ1-5
v_call: TRBV5-8
cdr3_aa: ASSIGQARNQPQH

j_call: TRBJ1-1
v_call: TRBV6-1
cdr3_aa: ASSEPPGYTEAF

j_call: TRBJ1-5
v_call: TRBV29-1
cdr3_aa: SVSTGDVGNQPQH

j_call: TRBJ2-5
v_call: TRBV2
cdr3_aa: ASSYYRGETQY

j_call: TRBJ2-6
v_call: TRBV19
cdr3_aa: ASHRDRAGSGANVLT

j_call: TRBJ2-2
v_call: TRBV3-1/TRBV3-2
cdr3_aa: ASSQGGGSFTGELF

j_call: TRBJ2-1
v_call: TRBV27
cdr3_aa: ASSRTGAYNEQF

j_call: TRBJ2-3
v_call: TRBV5-1
cdr3_aa: ASSLGRGLAGGSTDTQY

j_call: TRBJ1-3
v_call: TRBV5-1
cdr3_aa: ASSLAGFYSGNTIY

j_call: TRBJ1-1
v_call: TRBV5-4
cdr3_aa: ASSIGQGTLNTEAF

j_call: TRBJ1-5
v_call: TRBV5-6
cdr3_aa: ASSFTGSNQPQH

j_call: TRBJ1-4
v_call: TRBV5-1
cdr3_aa: ASSLGGREPEKLF

j_call: TRBJ2-2
v_call: TRBV6-4
cdr3_aa: ASSVRGGANTGELF

j_call: TRBJ1-2
v_call: TRBV7-9
cdr3_aa: ASSQQGMDGYT

j_call: TRBJ2-2
v_call: TRBV19
cdr3_aa: ASSPAETGGELF

j_call: TRBJ2-1
v_call: TRBV3-1/TRBV3-2
cdr3_aa: ASSQDIVSSGGRSSYNEQF

j_call: TRBJ1-2
v_call: TRBV5-1
cdr3_aa: ASSSWTGGQDYGYT

j_call: TRBJ1-2
v_call: TRBV6-5
cdr3_aa: ASSFTTGVNYGYT

j_call: TRBJ1-2
v_call: TRBV18
cdr3_aa: ASSPQGDGGYT